The clone carrying this T cell receptor (beta chain) was seen just once. Using immunoSEQ multiplex PCR, the repertoire was profiled, and TCRdb retains in-frame clones only, with some absent. The table includes approximately 130,000 clones, over 65% detected once. This entry belongs to a study of blood T cell repertoires in COVID-19. The sequencing input was peripheral blood. The receptor was isolated from a man between 60 and 75 years old with acute or convalescent COVID-19.

The CDR3 DNA follows: TGTGCCAGCATGCCAGCTCAGGACAGCTATGGCTACACCTTC. Residues: CASMPAQDSYGYTF. The chain combines TRBV28 with TRBJ1-2; TRBD1 is a possible D gene (6 bases). This CDR3 is 14 amino acids long. The germline V gene encodes CDR1 MDHEN and CDR2 SYDVKM. Trimming removed 7 bases at V and 4 bases at J, with 16 bases between.